These T cell receptor beta chains were read from a single sample in a study of cytomegalovirus exposure and HLA in healthy donors. Data came from immunoSEQ multiplex PCR; TCRdb stores just in-frame clones and leaves some out. Of around 100,000 clones in the sample, 70% to 80% are singletons; the top ten hold around 3%. Sequences were obtained from PBMCs. The source of these receptors is a woman between 18 and 30 years old in good health and CMV-seropositive. Each CDR3 is given with its conserved first and last residue. Each record gives: CDR3 DNA, CDR3 protein, D gene, V gene, J gene, clone size. A D gene is named only where the DNA matches it firmly. Clone size, where shown, is once, few, many, or a class for clones that have expanded.

TGTGCCAGCAGCTTCGGTCAGGGGGGATACAATGAGCAGTTCTTC	CASSFGQGGYNEQFF	-	TRBV5-4	TRBJ2-1	-
TGTGCCAGCAGCCAGGACATCGAAGAGACCCAGTACTTC	CASSQDIEETQYF	-	TRBV4-2	TRBJ2-5	-
TGTGCCAGCAGTTCAGGACAGGCTAACACTGAAGCTTTCTTT	CASSSGQANTEAFF	TRBD1	TRBV27	TRBJ1-1	-
TGCGCCAGCAGCGAAGAACCGGGACAGGGTGACACTGAAGCTTTCTTT	CASSEEPGQGDTEAFF	TRBD1	TRBV5-1	TRBJ1-1	-
TGTGCCAGCAGTGAATATATATCCTGGCAGGGAACGCAAGCTTTCTTT	CASSEYISWQGTQAFF	-	TRBV25-1	TRBJ1-1	-
TGTGCCAGCAGCCTAACTAGCGGATCATACTACGAGCAGTACTTC	CASSLTSGSYYEQYF	TRBD2	TRBV11-2	TRBJ2-7	-
TGCAGCGGGATGCCCACAGTCCCCCTTAACTATGGCTACACCTTC	CSGMPTVPLNYGYTF	-	TRBV29-1	TRBJ1-2	once
TGTGCCAGCAGCTTGGTAGCGTCGTCGCGCGGGGAGCTGTTTTTT	CASSLVASSRGELFF	-	TRBV5-5	TRBJ2-2	-
TGTGCCAGCAGTTTGAGGAGGATTGAGCAGTACTTC	CASSLRRIEQYF	-	TRBV28	TRBJ2-7	-
TGTGCCAGCAGCTCTGGATCGAGACTGGGTGAAAAACTGTTTTTT	CASSSGSRLGEKLFF	-	TRBV5-6	TRBJ1-4	-
TGTGCCAGCTCACCACTGGGACAGGGGGCATCCTACTACGAGCAGTACTTC	CASSPLGQGASYYEQYF	TRBD1	TRBV18	TRBJ2-7	-
TGCGCCAGCAGCCATCCACTCTTCAGGGAGGGGTACTTCTTC	CASSHPLFREGYFF	TRBD2	TRBV4-1	TRBJ2-1	-
TGTGCCAGCAGCCTGGGACAGGGATATGGCTACACCTTC	CASSLGQGYGYTF	TRBD1	TRBV7-6	TRBJ1-2	-
TGTGCCTGGAGGAAAACACAGGGGATTAGCGGGATGAACGAGCAGTACTTC	CAWRKTQGISGMNEQYF	-	TRBV30	TRBJ2-7	-
TGTGCCAGCAGCTTAAGGGGGGGACTGACTCCAAATGAGCAGTTCTTC	CASSLRGGLTPNEQFF	-	TRBV7-6	TRBJ2-1	-
TGTGCCAGCAGTCCCGACAGGTACGAGCAGTACTTC	CASSPDRYEQYF	-	TRBV6-5	TRBJ2-7	-
TGTGCCAGCAGCTCCGACAGGGTGGAAGAGACCCAGTACTTC	CASSSDRVEETQYF	TRBD1	TRBV11-1	TRBJ2-5	-
TGTGCCAGTAGTATCCAAGGGACAGCTAATCAGCCCCAGCATTTT	CASSIQGTANQPQHF	TRBD1	TRBV19	TRBJ1-5	once
TGTGCCTGGAGTGTCGGATGGGACTCTAACACCGGGGAGCTGTTTTTT	CAWSVGWDSNTGELFF	-	TRBV30	TRBJ2-2	-
TGTGCCAGCCTCCGGGATTACGAGCAGTACTTC	CASLRDYEQYF	-	TRBV6-1	TRBJ2-7	-
TGTGCCAGCAGCGTAGGGGGAGCTGGAAACACCATATATTTT	CASSVGGAGNTIYF	-	TRBV9	TRBJ1-3	-
TGTGCCAGCAGTCCCCAGTCAGGGGGCGAGACCCAGTACTTC	CASSPQSGGETQYF	TRBD1	TRBV27	TRBJ2-5	once
TGTGCCAGCAGTTTAGCAGGGAACACCGGGGAGCTGTTTTTT	CASSLAGNTGELFF	-	TRBV28	TRBJ2-2	-
TGTGCCACCAGCAGAGGGACAGGGAGGGGGACCCAGTACTTC	CATSRGTGRGTQYF	-	TRBV15	TRBJ2-5	-